This is a list of T cell receptor beta chains from one sample in a study of shared clonotypes between healthy human individuals. Repertoires were generated with immunoSEQ multiplex PCR, while TCRdb's copy carries only in-frame clones and drops some. This table has some 2.1 million clones, 85% to 95% appearing once. What was sequenced was naive CD4+ T cells sorted from blood. The source of these receptors is a man between 18 and 29 years old in good health. CDR3s include the opening cysteine and the closing phenylalanine or tryptophan. The order of the fields is V gene, J gene, CDR3 protein.

>TRBV15|TRBJ2-7
CATSRDIGIGTGGNEQYF
>TRBV27|TRBJ2-2
CASSLWGVGDTGELFF
>TRBV6-6|TRBJ2-7
CASSSPDSTYEQYF
>TRBV7-2|TRBJ2-3
CASSVDRADTQYF
>TRBV2|TRBJ2-5
CASSLGETQYF
>TRBV5-6|TRBJ2-3
CASSHRLAVSTDTQYF
>TRBV7-2|TRBJ2-7
CASSTVAGGLSFGNEQYF
>TRBV25-1|TRBJ1-1
CASSEFKLDLGRGTEAFF
>TRBV5-4|TRBJ1-6
CASSLGTGGYSPLHF
>TRBV7-2|TRBJ2-7
CASSLARGAEGEQYF
>TRBV19|TRBJ1-2
CASSIDRQGSRGYTF
>TRBV10-3|TRBJ2-3
CAISLAGVTDTQYF
>TRBV7-9|TRBJ2-7
CASSSGQSSYEQYF
>TRBV2|TRBJ2-3
CASSVGGGGIPRTDTQYF
>TRBV7-2|TRBJ2-7
CASRRQGAGNEQYF
>TRBV7-8|TRBJ1-6
CASSSVSVSGSPLHF
>TRBV19|TRBJ2-7
CASSISPSGTYEQHF
>TRBV10-3|TRBJ2-5
CAIGQTQETQYF
>TRBV4-1|.
CASSQGTGTRYEQYF
>TRBV10-3|TRBJ1-2
CAISEWTGNYGYTF
>TRBV30|TRBJ1-2
CAWSDPGPRLYGYTF
>TRBV7-8|TRBJ1-2
CASSSWTQGGYTF
>TRBV2|TRBJ1-1
CASSLRGNTEAFF
>TRBV27|TRBJ1-6
CASSPTGLLNSPLHF
>TRBV9|TRBJ2-4
CASSVGTGIDKNIQYF
>TRBV2|TRBJ2-1
CATRTSVNLEQFF
>TRBV5-4|TRBJ1-4
CASSATDGKLFF
>TRBV18|TRBJ2-5
CASSRTGTEETQYF
>TRBV4-1|TRBJ1-1
CASSHRDRGRATEAFF
>TRBV4-1|TRBJ2-3
CASSPLSLAGGSTDTQYF
>TRBV6-6|TRBJ2-1
CASTPRGSGLDEQFF
>TRBV7-9|TRBJ2-7
CASSSSGGFSEQYF
>TRBV5-4|TRBJ1-1
CASSLARNTEAFF
>TRBV5-1|TRBJ2-5
CASSLGSGRPTGRETQYF
>TRBV7-2|TRBJ2-3
CASSRPGTDTQYF
>TRBV4-1|TRBJ1-2
CASSQGQTVYGYTF
>TRBV28|TRBJ2-7
CASSSGTSGTTYEQYF
>TRBV6-6|TRBJ1-1
CASSQVSGAEAFF
>TRBV6-6|TRBJ2-3
CASSYSRVDTQYF
>TRBV2|TRBJ1-2
CASRSGVVGYTF
>TRBV28|TRBJ2-7
CASSPASGSRYEQYF
>TRBV7-9|TRBJ2-1
CASSLGAGGHNEQFF
>TRBV7-9|TRBJ2-7
CASSDDGKQYF
>TRBV6-6|TRBJ2-5
CASSSWRGGQETQYF
>TRBV6-1|TRBJ2-7
CASSRLEEQYF
>TRBV19|TRBJ2-7
CASSALTSGVISGDEQYF
>TRBV29-1|TRBJ2-3
CSDSGRGTDTQYF
>TRBV2|TRBJ1-1
CASSPVGGLNTEAFF
>TRBV10-1|TRBJ2-2
CASSTGALSTGELFF
>TRBV7-9|TRBJ1-1
CASSRDGQNTEAFF